The T cell receptor beta chain under discussion was sequenced for a study of low-dose radiotherapy and immunotherapy resistance in tumors. TRAV- and TRBV-specific primers were used for first-strand cDNA, which covered alpha and beta chains. Both a constant-region primer and a V-primer adapter served to amplify TCRs across 15 to 20 PCR cycles. TCRdb used MiXCR to reprocess the reads, holding one entry per CDR3 protein. The profile shows roughly 76,000 distinct CDR3 sequences, over 15% of them singletons. This clonotype was detected ten times or more. Time point meaning: before trial treatment. CDR3 length: 16 residues. Trimming stripped 6 bases from V and 7 bases from J, with 22 bases between. Germline V lookup: CDR1 SGHVS, CDR2 FQNEAQ.

This specimen was PBMCs, taken before treatment. The chain joins TRBV7-8 to TRBJ2-1; tentatively, D is TRBD2 (7 bases). The receptor comes from a male donor with prostate cancer. The CDR3 loop reads CASRSRVRGALNEQFF. The CDR3 DNA reads TGTGCCAGCAGATCCCGGGTACGGGGGGCCTTGAATGAGCAGTTCTTC.